The rows below give T cell receptor beta chains drawn from one sample of a study of blood T cell repertoires in COVID-19. Data came from immunoSEQ multiplex PCR; TCRdb stores just in-frame clones and leaves some out. The sample has around 40,000 clones, around 93% seen once. The sequenced material came from peripheral blood. The receptors were sampled from a woman younger than 45 in a cohort sampled during active COVID-19. Each CDR3 is given with its conserved first and last residue. The order of the fields is D gene, J gene, V gene, clone size, CDR3 protein, CDR3 DNA. A D gene is named only where the DNA matches it firmly. Only part of the rows carry a size: once, few, many, or a class if the clone is expanded.

>NA|TRBJ1-1|TRBV6-5|NA
CASRANTEAFF
TGTGCCAGCAGGGCAAACACTGAAGCTTTCTTT
>TRBD2|TRBJ2-7|TRBV5-1|NA
CASSSQGGSSYEQYF
TGCGCCAGCAGCTCCCAGGGAGGGAGCTCCTACGAGCAGTACTTC
>TRBD1|TRBJ2-5|TRBV11-3|NA
CASSKGGQGGETQYF
TGTGCCAGCAGCAAGGGAGGACAGGGGGGAGAGACCCAGTACTTC
>TRBD2|TRBJ2-7|TRBV15|NA
CATSRDSPGGEQYF
TGTGCCACCAGCAGAGACTCCCCGGGGGGAGAGCAGTACTTC
>TRBD2|TRBJ2-1|TRBV9|NA
CASSVGTSGLWEQFF
TGTGCCAGCAGCGTAGGGACTAGCGGGCTCTGGGAGCAGTTCTTC
>NA|TRBJ1-2|TRBV7-8|NA
CASRPARGSPGGYTF
TGTGCCAGCAGACCCGCCCGCGGGTCCCCTGGGGGCTACACCTTC
>NA|TRBJ1-1|TRBV27|NA
CASTKNLNTEAFF
TGTGCCAGCACCAAAAACTTGAACACTGAAGCTTTCTTT
>NA|TRBJ2-7|TRBV6-5|NA
CASSYLGSPYEQYF
TGTGCCAGCAGTTACTTGGGCAGCCCCTACGAGCAGTACTTC
>NA|TRBJ2-7|TRBV5-1|NA
CASSFLLEQYF
TGCGCCAGCAGTTTTCTTCTCGAGCAGTACTTC
>NA|TRBJ1-1|TRBV6-2/TRBV6-3|NA
CASSYHEWEAFF
TGTGCCAGCAGTTACCACGAGTGGGAAGCTTTCTTT
>TRBD1|TRBJ1-2|TRBV24-1|NA
CATSDPVGQGYYGYTF
TGTGCCACCAGTGATCCGGTGGGACAGGGGTACTATGGCTACACCTTC
>NA|TRBJ1-4|TRBV5-5|NA
CASSQSQNTGEKLFF
TGTGCCAGCAGCCAGAGCCAAAACACCGGGGAAAAACTGTTTTTT
>TRBD1|TRBJ2-7|TRBV6-1|NA
CASSVDGTAWFYEQYF
TGTGCCAGCAGTGTAGACGGGACAGCCTGGTTTTACGAGCAGTACTTC
>NA|TRBJ2-4|TRBV20-1|NA
CSASLGVTSDIQYF
TGCAGTGCTAGTTTGGGCGTAACATCGGACATTCAGTACTTC
>TRBD2|TRBJ2-3|TRBV2|NA
CASRAELAVTDTQYF
TGTGCCAGCAGGGCGGAACTAGCGGTCACAGATACGCAGTATTTT
>TRBD1|TRBJ1-2|TRBV6-2/TRBV6-3|NA
CASSSDRGGYTF
TGTGCCAGCAGTTCCGACAGGGGTGGCTACACCTTC
>NA|TRBJ2-3|TRBV2|once
CASSSRVLSTDTQYF
TGTGCCAGCAGCTCGAGGGTTTTGAGCACAGATACGCAGTATTTT
>TRBD1|TRBJ2-7|TRBV18|few
CASSAKQGIEQYF
TGTGCCAGCTCAGCAAAACAGGGGATCGAGCAGTACTTC
>NA|TRBJ2-5|TRBV7-9|NA
CASSLVTSRRGQETQYF
TGTGCCAGCAGCTTAGTTACCTCCCGCAGGGGTCAAGAGACCCAGTACTTC
>NA|TRBJ1-3|TRBV3-1/TRBV3-2|NA
CASSQVFALSSGNTIYF
TGTGCCAGCAGCCAAGTTTTTGCCCTTAGCTCTGGAAACACCATATATTTT
>NA|TRBJ1-5|TRBV19|NA
CASSIDPGRRGRSDQPQHF
TGTGCCAGTAGTATAGACCCCGGGAGGCGGGGACGGTCGGATCAGCCCCAGCATTTT
>TRBD1|TRBJ1-1|TRBV29-1|NA
CSVRRGTGVNTEAFF
TGCAGCGTTCGACGTGGGACAGGGGTGAACACTGAAGCTTTCTTT
>NA|TRBJ1-1|TRBV2|NA
CASMDRSTPNTEAFF
TGTGCCAGCATGGACAGAAGTACTCCGAACACTGAAGCTTTCTTT
>NA|TRBJ2-1|TRBV29-1|once
CSVVGAPTTYNEQFF
TGCAGCGTTGTGGGGGCGCCAACCACGTACAATGAGCAGTTCTTC
>TRBD1|TRBJ2-5|TRBV5-4|NA
CASTRQGAETQYF
TGTGCCAGCACTCGACAGGGTGCAGAGACCCAGTACTTC
>TRBD1|TRBJ1-1|TRBV5-6|NA
CASSRLDRENTEAFF
TGTGCCAGCAGCCGACTCGACAGGGAAAATACTGAAGCTTTCTTT
>NA|TRBJ1-1|TRBV12-3/TRBV12-4|once
CASSFGANTEAFF
TGTGCCAGCAGTTTTGGGGCCAACACTGAAGCTTTCTTT
>NA|TRBJ2-1|TRBV10-1|once
CASRGNYNEQFF
TGCGCCAGCAGGGGCAACTACAATGAGCAGTTCTTC
>NA|TRBJ2-3|TRBV19|NA
CASSRGTDTQYF
TGTGCCAGTAGTCGGGGCACAGATACGCAGTATTTT
>TRBD2|TRBJ2-4|TRBV7-8|NA
CASRGLAGPSRNIQYF
TGTGCCAGCAGGGGACTAGCGGGCCCGTCTAGAAACATTCAGTACTTC
>TRBD2|TRBJ2-5|TRBV5-6|NA
CASSLAPAGGRETQYF
TGTGCCAGCAGCTTGGCCCCAGCGGGAGGGAGGGAGACCCAGTACTTC